A selection of T cell receptor beta chains follows, all from one sample in a study of T cells after yellow fever vaccination. TCRdb itself ran the 5' RACE reads through MiXCR, one entry per CDR3 protein. This sample carries 60,000 or so distinct CDR3 sequences, approximately 7% of them seen once, and the ten largest clones take around 38%. This specimen consisted of CD8+ T cells sorted from PBMCs, obtained on the day of the first yellow fever vaccination. The receptors come from a man younger than 35 who received the YFV17D yellow fever vaccine. Each CDR3 is given with its conserved first and last residue. The D gene is left open where the match is weak. Not all rows give a size; the values are once, few, many and, for expanded clones, a class.

DNA,CDR3,V,J,D,size,length
TGTGCCAGCAGCTTTGACAACAATGAGCAGTTCTTC,CASSFDNNEQFF,TRBV7-9,TRBJ2-1,.,many,12
TGTGCCAGCAGTTTAGTCGGGGGGGTGGGAGAGCAGTACTTC,CASSLVGGVGEQYF,TRBV12-3/TRBV12-4,TRBJ2-7,TRBD2,few,14
TGTGCCAGCAGCCGGACTAGCGGGGGGAACACAGATACGCAGTATTTT,CASSRTSGGNTDTQYF,TRBV7-6,TRBJ2-3,TRBD2,few,16
TGTGCCAGCAGTTCAGGTGCCCCTGAGCCGTTCTTC,CASSSGAPEPFF,TRBV12-3/TRBV12-4,TRBJ2-1,.,few,12
TGTGCCAGCAGTAGTCTAGCGGGGGGCCGGTACCAAGAGACCCAGTACTTC,CASSSLAGGRYQETQYF,TRBV27,TRBJ2-5,TRBD2,few,17
TGTGCCAGCAGCCAAGAACAGGGGGCAGGGACTGAAGCTTTCTTT,CASSQEQGAGTEAFF,TRBV4-2,TRBJ1-1,TRBD1,.,15
TGTGCCAGCAGCCGTGGGGGTGAGCAGTTCTTC,CASSRGGEQFF,TRBV7-3,TRBJ2-1,.,few,11
TGTGCCAGCAGTTACACGCTACCCGGGACAGCGACAGATACGCAGTATTTT,CASSYTLPGTATDTQYF,TRBV6-2/TRBV6-3,TRBJ2-3,TRBD1,.,17
TGCGCCAGCAGCCAAGGATTAGCGGTCGGCCGCGAGCAGTACTTC,CASSQGLAVGREQYF,TRBV4-1,TRBJ2-7,.,few,15
TGTGCCAGCAGCGAACTAGCGGGGTACAATGAGCAGTTCTTC,CASSELAGYNEQFF,TRBV7-3,TRBJ2-1,TRBD2,many,14
TGCGCCAGCAGTGAGACAGGGGATGGTGGCTACACCTTC,CASSETGDGGYTF,TRBV10-2,TRBJ1-2,TRBD1,many,13
TGTGCCAGCAGTTTAGGCGGAGGAGGCTACACCTTC,CASSLGGGGYTF,TRBV27,TRBJ1-2,.,many,12
TGCGCCAGCAGCCCCCGGGACCCGAACACTGAAGCTTTCTTT,CASSPRDPNTEAFF,TRBV5-1,TRBJ1-1,.,many,14
TGTGCCAGCAGCTCACCGGGACTAGCAAACAATGAGCAGTTCTTC,CASSSPGLANNEQFF,TRBV7-2,TRBJ2-1,TRBD2,few,15
TGTGCCAGCAGCTTTTTCCAGGGAGGAACCGGGGAGCTGTTTTTT,CASSFFQGGTGELFF,TRBV5-5,TRBJ2-2,.,many,15
TGTGCCAGCAGTTTAGTTCAGGGACTTATCACAGATACGCAGTATTTT,CASSLVQGLITDTQYF,TRBV27,TRBJ2-3,.,.,16
TGTGCCAGCAGCTTAACGATAGGAGGCTTTCCCTATGGCTACACCTTC,CASSLTIGGFPYGYTF,TRBV7-3,TRBJ1-2,.,few,16
TGTGCCAGCAGCTCCCGGGACACCACAGATACGCAGTATTTT,CASSSRDTTDTQYF,TRBV11-3,TRBJ2-3,.,.,14
TGTGCCATCAGTGAGACCATACAGGGGCCCGGCTACAATGAGCAGTTCTTC,CAISETIQGPGYNEQFF,TRBV10-3,TRBJ2-1,TRBD1,few,17
TGTGCCAGCAGCTTCGGGCAGGGTGGTGGCTACACCTTC,CASSFGQGGGYTF,TRBV7-6,TRBJ1-2,.,.,13
TGTGCCAGCAGCCCACAGGGGGCGTCGTTATGGGGCTACACCTTC,CASSPQGASLWGYTF,TRBV7-9,TRBJ1-2,TRBD1,.,15
TGTGCCAGCAGTTTACGCCGGGACAGGAGAACAGATACGCAGTATTTT,CASSLRRDRRTDTQYF,TRBV28,TRBJ2-3,TRBD1,few,16
TGTGCCAGCAGTGAACTAGCTGGGGCCAACGTCCTGACTTTC,CASSELAGANVLTF,TRBV6-1,TRBJ2-6,.,many,14
TGTGCCAGCTCCCCCGGGACACTACAAGAGACCCAGTACTTC,CASSPGTLQETQYF,TRBV18,TRBJ2-5,.,.,14
TGCGCCAGCAGCTTGTTTGGTCCGGGAGATACGCAGTATTTT,CASSLFGPGDTQYF,TRBV5-1,TRBJ2-3,.,few,14
TGCGCCAGCAGCCATTTTTATACAGGGTTCTCCTACAATGAGCAGTTCTTC,CASSHFYTGFSYNEQFF,TRBV4-3,TRBJ2-1,.,few,17